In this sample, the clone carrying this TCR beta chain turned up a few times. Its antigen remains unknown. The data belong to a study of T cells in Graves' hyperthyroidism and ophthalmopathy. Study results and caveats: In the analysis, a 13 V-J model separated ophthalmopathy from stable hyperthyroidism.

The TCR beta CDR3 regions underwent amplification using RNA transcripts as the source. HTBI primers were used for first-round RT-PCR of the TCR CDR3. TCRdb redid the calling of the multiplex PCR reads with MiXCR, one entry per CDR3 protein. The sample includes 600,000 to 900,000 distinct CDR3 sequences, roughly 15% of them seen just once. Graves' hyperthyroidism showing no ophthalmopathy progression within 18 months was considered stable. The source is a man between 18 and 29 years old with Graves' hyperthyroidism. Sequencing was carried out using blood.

The CDR3 sequence is CASSETSGTLGEQFF. CDR3 DNA: TGCGCCAGCAGCGAGACTAGCGGGACCCTCGGCGAGCAGTTCTTC. The chain joins TRBV5-1 to TRBJ2-1, with TRBD2 identical over 11 bases. This CDR3 spans 15 amino acids. The V segment lost 4 bases and the J segment 10 bases; nucleotides outside the gene matches: 10. CDR1 SGHRS and CDR2 YFSETQ come from the germline V gene.